This T cell receptor (beta chain) was documented in a study of cytomegalovirus exposure and HLA in healthy donors. For the study at large: Early released data comprised around 80 million unique TCRs from HLA-typed donors.

Findings and caveats of the study: Diagnosis of cytomegalovirus status made by the classifier reportedly showed high specificity and sensitivity.

The PCR had 60 Vbeta and 13 Jbeta primers. Assay: immunoSEQ multiplex PCR; the TCRdb copy retains only in-frame clones and omits some. This table has some 57,000 clones, 65% to 75% appearing once. A word on this clone: No antigen is known for it.

Trimming took off 6 bases at V and 5 bases at J, with 13 bases between the two ends. This CDR3 spans 13 amino acids. Germline CDR1 is MNHNS and CDR2 is SASEGT. Regarding donors, all were healthy bone marrow donors. The gene calls are TRBV6-1 and TRBJ1-1; tentative D call: TRBD1 (5 bases). This TCR was recovered from a woman aged 30 to 39 in good health and CMV-seronegative. Sequenced input: PBMCs. DNA of the CDR3: TGTGCCAGCAGAAACTACGGGGGGACTGAAGCTTTCTTT. Encoded protein: CASRNYGGTEAFF.